This TCR beta chain originates from a study of T-cell memory formation after mild COVID-19. TCRalpha and TCRbeta libraries used 5'RACE with constant-segment primers and UMIs. TCRdb processed the 5' RACE reads anew with MiXCR; each CDR3 protein has one entry. The sample has about 430,000 distinct CDR3 sequences; about 24% are singletons. Study findings and constraints: Specificity for SARS-CoV-2 was not confirmed among the second-wave clones peaking on day 37. Within pre-infection memory, some responding clones were found, suggesting cross-reactive memory joined.

Of note for this clonotype: Its target is not known.

This CDR3 comprises 14 residues. Trimming shortened V by 3 bases and J by 1 base, and 9 bases separated the two germline ends. Germline CDR1 is LGHNA and CDR2 is YNFKEQ. Sample: PBMCs or a T cell subset sorted from them (not recorded which). This TCR was sampled from an adult woman who had mild COVID-19 (a few samples of this study predate the infection). Cell type and time point are not known. The chain links TRBV4-2 to TRBJ1-1; D is unclear. The CDR3 DNA reads TGTGCCAGCAGCCATCAGGAGCCGAACACTGAAGCTTTCTTT. Residues: CASSHQEPNTEAFF.